This is a list of T cell receptor beta chains from one sample in a study of shared clonotypes between healthy human individuals. Only in-frame clones appear in the TCRdb table, and some are missing; sequencing was by immunoSEQ multiplex PCR. The table lists about 2.1 million clones, 85% to 95% of them singletons. Sequenced sample: naive CD8+ T cells from PBMCs. Receptors were obtained from a man aged 18 to 30 in good health. Some clones in this sample may be carry-over from other donors' samples. Each CDR3 is given with its conserved first and last residue. Each record gives: J gene, D gene, clone size, V gene, CDR3 DNA, CDR3 protein. The D gene is left open where the match is weak. Where a row states a size, it is once, few, many or the class of an expanded clone; other rows omit it.

J: TRBJ2-7
D: NA
size: NA
V: TRBV28
DNA: TGTGCCAGCAGTTTATGGGCACTGGAGCAGTACTTC
CDR3: CASSLWALEQYF

J: TRBJ2-2
D: NA
size: NA
V: TRBV4-1
DNA: TGCGCCAGCAGCCAAGATTTTTGGCAGGGGAGTGCCGGGGAGCTGTTTTTT
CDR3: CASSQDFWQGSAGELFF

J: TRBJ2-5
D: TRBD1
size: NA
V: TRBV6-5
DNA: TGTGCCAGCAGTCGGACAGGGGGTCCGCAAGAGACCCAGTACTTC
CDR3: CASSRTGGPQETQYF

J: TRBJ2-7
D: NA
size: NA
V: TRBV2
DNA: TGTGCCAGCAGTGTTTCGATAGGCTTACAGGAAGACCTCCTCGAGCAGTACTTC
CDR3: CASSVSIGLQEDLLEQYF

J: TRBJ2-7
D: TRBD1
size: once
V: TRBV5-6
DNA: TGTGCCAGCAGCCCGGGACAGAGGCCCCACGAGCAGTACTTC
CDR3: CASSPGQRPHEQYF

J: TRBJ2-2
D: NA
size: NA
V: TRBV28
DNA: TGTGCCAGCAGTTTTAGGCGGGGGCGCGGGTCGAGGGAGCTGTTTTTT
CDR3: CASSFRRGRGSRELFF

J: TRBJ1-1
D: NA
size: NA
V: TRBV28
DNA: TGTGCCAGCAGTTTGTGGCAGAACACTGAAGCTTTCTTT
CDR3: CASSLWQNTEAFF

J: TRBJ2-7
D: NA
size: NA
V: TRBV2
DNA: TGTGCCAGCAGTGAATGGGGGGCAAGGAGCTCCTACGAGCAGTACTTC
CDR3: CASSEWGARSSYEQYF

J: TRBJ1-2
D: TRBD1
size: NA
V: TRBV5-4
DNA: TGTGCCAGCAGCTTCTACTATAGGGGGCTGAATGACTATGGCTACACCTTC
CDR3: CASSFYYRGLNDYGYTF

J: TRBJ2-5
D: NA
size: NA
V: TRBV29-1
DNA: TGCAGCGTTGTGGTCAGGAGTTACCAAGGGACCCAGTACTTC
CDR3: CSVVVRSYQGTQYF

J: TRBJ1-1
D: TRBD1
size: NA
V: TRBV9
DNA: TGTGCCAGCAGCGGCCGGGACAGGCTGACTTTCTTT
CDR3: CASSGRDRLTFF

J: TRBJ2-7
D: TRBD1
size: NA
V: TRBV27
DNA: TGTGCCAGCAGTTCCTCCGGGACAGCAAGCTCCTACGAGCAGTACTTC
CDR3: CASSSSGTASSYEQYF

J: TRBJ1-4
D: TRBD1
size: NA
V: TRBV7-9
DNA: TGTGCCAGCAGCTCCCAGGGGGCTGTAGATGAAAAACTGTTTTTT
CDR3: CASSSQGAVDEKLFF

J: TRBJ2-7
D: NA
size: once
V: TRBV4-1
DNA: TGCGCCAGCAGCCAAGAGGGGGATCCTATCTACGAGCAGTACTTC
CDR3: CASSQEGDPIYEQYF

J: TRBJ2-5
D: NA
size: NA
V: TRBV11-2
DNA: TGTGCCAGCAGCCCAGTCAGGCGACAAGAGACCCAGTACTTC
CDR3: CASSPVRRQETQYF

J: TRBJ2-3
D: TRBD1
size: NA
V: TRBV6-4
DNA: TGTGCCAGCAGTCCAAAGGGGGCCAGCACAGATACGCAGTATTTT
CDR3: CASSPKGASTDTQYF

J: TRBJ2-2
D: NA
size: once
V: TRBV7-9
DNA: TGTGCCAGCAGCTTAACGTCTGTGGGGGAGCTGTTTTTT
CDR3: CASSLTSVGELFF

J: TRBJ2-7
D: NA
size: NA
V: TRBV5-1
DNA: TGCGCCAGCAGCCCCGGGGGAGAATCCTACGAGCAGTACTTC
CDR3: CASSPGGESYEQYF

J: TRBJ1-5
D: TRBD1
size: NA
V: TRBV2
DNA: TGTGCCAGCAGCGTGGACAGGGACAATCAGCCCCAGCATTTT
CDR3: CASSVDRDNQPQHF

J: TRBJ2-6
D: TRBD1
size: NA
V: TRBV11-2
DNA: TGTGCCAGCAGCTCCGACAGGGCCGGAGCCAACGTCCTGACTTTC
CDR3: CASSSDRAGANVLTF

J: TRBJ2-2
D: TRBD2
size: NA
V: TRBV4-1
DNA: TGCGCCAGCAGCCTTCTCGAGCGGGATAACACCGGGGAGCTGTTTTTT
CDR3: CASSLLERDNTGELFF

J: TRBJ2-7
D: TRBD2
size: NA
V: TRBV27
DNA: TGTGCCAGCAGTCCCCTCGGCGGGAGTCTTTCCTACGAGCAGTACTTC
CDR3: CASSPLGGSLSYEQYF

J: TRBJ2-2
D: TRBD2
size: NA
V: TRBV2
DNA: TGTGCCAGAACTAGCGGGAGGGCCCCAAACACCGGGGAGCTGTTTTTT
CDR3: CARTSGRAPNTGELFF